The 8 T cell receptor beta chains below were found in one sample sequenced in a study of blood T cell repertoires in COVID-19. Repertoires were generated with immunoSEQ multiplex PCR, while TCRdb's copy carries only in-frame clones and drops some. The sample contains about 190,000 clones, roughly 83% of which appear only once. The sample was PBMCs or T cells enriched from blood (not recorded which). The source of these receptors is a woman under 40 who had recovered from COVID-19.

The V and J genes are TRBV18 and TRBJ1-1, with D hard to call. CDR3 length equals 17 residues. Germline V gene data show CDR1 as KGHSH and CDR2 as LQKENI. V gave up 3 bases and J gave up 0 bases, with 17 bases separating them. DNA of the CDR3: TGTGCCAGCTCACCCCCTGTGGGCGCGGGTTTGAACACTGAAGCTTTCTTT. Its translation is CASSPPVGAGLNTEAFF.

The chain has TRBV21-1 and TRBJ2-1; TRBD2, the D gene given by the table, was not confirmed from the DNA. TRBV21-1 is flagged as a pseudogene. This CDR3 spans 18 amino acids. CDR3 coding DNA: TGTGCCAGCAGCAAAACGACGGGACTAGCGGGGGCGGGGAATGAGCAGTTCTTC. Amino acids: CASSKTTGLAGAGNEQFF.

The CDR3 nucleotides read TGTGCCAGCAGCACTACCGGGACAGGTGCCGATGAGCAGTTCTTC. As protein: CASSTTGTGADEQFF. The V gene is TRBV11-3, the J gene TRBJ2-1; 8 bases line up with TRBD1. The germline V gene has CDR1 SGHNT and CDR2 YENEEA. The CDR3 spans 15 residues. V was pared by 5 bases and J by 8 bases, with 11 bases of the junction left unmatched.

This chain connects TRBV5-1 to TRBJ2-5; unclear D gene. V shed 5 bases and J shed 3 bases, with 8 bases lying between them. The CDR3 has 12 residues. CDR1 is SGHRS and CDR2 is YFSETQ in the germline V gene. CDR3 residues: CASRYAEETQYF. The CDR3 DNA sequence: TGCGCCAGCAGGTACGCAGAAGAGACCCAGTACTTC.

The V call is TRBV21-1, the J call TRBJ2-7; the table's D call, TRBD1, has no DNA check behind it. TRBV21-1 is noted as a pseudogene. CDR3 length: 19 residues. CDR3: CASSKDGPDRLNPNYEQYF. CDR3 bases: TGTGCCAGCAGCAAAGATGGGCCGGACAGGCTGAACCCCAACTACGAGCAGTACTTC.

V is TRBV3-1 (or the pseudogene TRBV3-2) and J is TRBJ1-5, with D unresolved. The CDR3 runs 17 residues. Trimming removed 0 bases at V and 0 bases at J, with 12 bases between. Germline CDR1 reads LGHDT; CDR2 reads YNNKEL (reference sequence). The CDR3: CASSQDRTDHSNQPQHF. CDR3 in DNA: TGTGCCAGCAGCCAAGATCGAACAGACCATAGCAATCAGCCCCAGCATTTT.

The J gene is TRBJ1-6, the V gene TRBV7-8; TRBD1 agrees at 8 bases. The CDR3 runs to 16 residues. The germline CDR1 and CDR2 sequences are SGHVS and FQNEAQ. Trimming took 5 bases from V and 4 from J; bases not matched to a gene: 7. The CDR3 sequence is CASSLDREVYNSPLHF. Here the CDR3 DNA reads TGTGCCAGCAGCCTGGACAGGGAAGTTTATAATTCACCCCTCCACTTT.

The rearrangement links TRBV28 to TRBJ2-4, with 8 bases aligning to TRBD1. V lost 4 bases and J lost 7; bases outside the gene matches: 6. The CDR3 has 14 residues. The germline CDR1 and CDR2 sequences are MDHEN and SYDVKM. The CDR3 region is CASSSLRQGNIQYF. The CDR3 bases are TGTGCCAGCAGTTCACTCCGACAGGGGAACATTCAGTACTTC.